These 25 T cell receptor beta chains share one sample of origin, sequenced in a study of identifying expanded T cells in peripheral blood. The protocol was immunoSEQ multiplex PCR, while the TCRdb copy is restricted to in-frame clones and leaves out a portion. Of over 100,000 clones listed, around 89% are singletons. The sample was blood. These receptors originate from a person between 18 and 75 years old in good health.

CDR3 nucleotides: TGTGCCAGCAGTGACAGGGGTCCGATGAACACTGAAGCTTTCTTT. Its protein is CASSDRGPMNTEAFF. The V gene is TRBV2, the J gene TRBJ1-1; D may be TRBD1 (6 bases). CDR1 SNHLY and CDR2 FYNNEI come from the germline V gene. This CDR3 is 15 amino acids long. The V gene lost 3 bases and the J gene lost 0 bases, with 11 bases spanning the gap.

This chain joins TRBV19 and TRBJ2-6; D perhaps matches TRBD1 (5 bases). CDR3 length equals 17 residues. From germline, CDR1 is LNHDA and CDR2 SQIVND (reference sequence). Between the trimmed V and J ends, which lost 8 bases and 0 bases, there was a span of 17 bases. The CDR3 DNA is TGTGCCAGTGCTCGACGCAGGGCGGACTCTGGGGCCAACGTCCTGACTTTC. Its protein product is CASARRRADSGANVLTF.

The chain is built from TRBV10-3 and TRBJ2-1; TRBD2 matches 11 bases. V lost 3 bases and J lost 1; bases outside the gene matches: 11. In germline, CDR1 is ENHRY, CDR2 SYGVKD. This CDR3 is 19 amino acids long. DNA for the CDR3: TGTGCCATCAGTGACACCTTAGCGGGGGGGCCGCAGTCCTACAATGAGCAGTTCTTC. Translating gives CAISDTLAGGPQSYNEQFF.

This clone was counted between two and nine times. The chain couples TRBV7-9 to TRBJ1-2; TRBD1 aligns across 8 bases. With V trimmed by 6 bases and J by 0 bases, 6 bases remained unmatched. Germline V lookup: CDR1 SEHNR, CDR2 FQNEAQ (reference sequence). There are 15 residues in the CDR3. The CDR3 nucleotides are TGTGCCAGCAGTACGGGCAGGGGGCCTAACTATGGCTACACCTTC. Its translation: CASSTGRGPNYGYTF.

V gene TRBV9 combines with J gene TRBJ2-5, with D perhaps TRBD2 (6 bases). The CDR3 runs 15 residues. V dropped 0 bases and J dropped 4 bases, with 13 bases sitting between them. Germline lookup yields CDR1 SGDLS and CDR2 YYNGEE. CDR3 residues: CASSVGGGLGETQYF. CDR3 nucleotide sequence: TGTGCCAGCAGCGTAGGTGGGGGGTTGGGAGAGACCCAGTACTTC. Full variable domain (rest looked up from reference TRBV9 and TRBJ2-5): DSGVTQTPKHLITATGQRVTLRCSPRSGDLSVYWYQQSLDQGLQFLIQYYNGEERAKGNILERFSAQQFPDLHSELNLSSLELGDSALYFCASSVGGGLGETQYFGPGTRLLVL.

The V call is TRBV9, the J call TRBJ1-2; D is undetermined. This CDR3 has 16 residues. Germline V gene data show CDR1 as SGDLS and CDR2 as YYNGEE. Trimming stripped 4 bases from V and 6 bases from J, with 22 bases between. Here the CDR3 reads CASSLGHEYLRDGYTF. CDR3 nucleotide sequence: TGTGCCAGCAGCCTCGGGCATGAGTATCTTAGGGATGGCTACACCTTC. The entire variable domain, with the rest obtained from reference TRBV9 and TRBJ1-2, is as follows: DSGVTQTPKHLITATGQRVTLRCSPRSGDLSVYWYQQSLDQGLQFLIQYYNGEERAKGNILERFSAQQFPDLHSELNLSSLELGDSALYFCASSLGHEYLRDGYTFGSGTRLTVV.

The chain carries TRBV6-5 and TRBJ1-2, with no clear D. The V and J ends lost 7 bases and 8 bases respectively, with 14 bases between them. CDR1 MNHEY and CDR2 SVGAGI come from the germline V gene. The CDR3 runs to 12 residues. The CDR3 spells CASNDRGYGYTF. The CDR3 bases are TGTGCCAGCAACGATCGGGGTTACGGCTACACCTTC.

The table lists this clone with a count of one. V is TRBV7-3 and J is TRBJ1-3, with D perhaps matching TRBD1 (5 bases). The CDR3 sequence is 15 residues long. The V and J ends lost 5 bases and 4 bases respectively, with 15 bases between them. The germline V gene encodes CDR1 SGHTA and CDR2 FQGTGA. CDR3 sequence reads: CASSAAPGTGNTIYF. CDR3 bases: TGTGCCAGCAGCGCTGCCCCAGGGACCGGAAACACCATATATTTT. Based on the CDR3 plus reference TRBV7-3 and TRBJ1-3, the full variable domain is GAGVSQTPSNKVTEKGKYVELRCDPISGHTALYWYRQSLGQGPEFLIYFQGTGAADDSGLPNDRFFAVRPEGSVSTLKIQRTERGDSAVYLCASSAAPGTGNTIYFGEGSWLTVV.

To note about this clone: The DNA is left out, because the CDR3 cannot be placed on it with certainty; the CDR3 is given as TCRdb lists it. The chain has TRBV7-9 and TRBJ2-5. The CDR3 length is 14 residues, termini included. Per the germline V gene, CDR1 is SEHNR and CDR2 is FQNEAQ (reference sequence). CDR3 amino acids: CASSFGAGSYEQYF.

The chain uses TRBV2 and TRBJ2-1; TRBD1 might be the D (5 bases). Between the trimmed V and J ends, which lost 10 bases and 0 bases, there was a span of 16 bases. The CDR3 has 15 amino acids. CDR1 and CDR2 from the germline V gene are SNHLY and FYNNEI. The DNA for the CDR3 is TGTGCCACCCCAGGAAGGGGCGCCTCCTACAATGAGCAGTTCTTC. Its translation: CATPGRGASYNEQFF.

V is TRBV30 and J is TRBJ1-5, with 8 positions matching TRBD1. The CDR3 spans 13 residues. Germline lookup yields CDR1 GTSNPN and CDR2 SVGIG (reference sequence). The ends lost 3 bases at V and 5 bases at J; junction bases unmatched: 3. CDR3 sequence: CAWSPTGDQPQHF. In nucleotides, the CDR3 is TGTGCCTGGAGCCCGACAGGGGATCAGCCCCAGCATTTT. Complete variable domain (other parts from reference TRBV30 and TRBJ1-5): SQTIHQWPATLVQPVGSPLSLECTVEGTSNPNLYWYRQAAGRGLQLLFYSVGIGQISSEVPQNLSASRPQDRQFILSSKKLLLSDSGFYLCAWSPTGDQPQHFGDGTRLSIL.

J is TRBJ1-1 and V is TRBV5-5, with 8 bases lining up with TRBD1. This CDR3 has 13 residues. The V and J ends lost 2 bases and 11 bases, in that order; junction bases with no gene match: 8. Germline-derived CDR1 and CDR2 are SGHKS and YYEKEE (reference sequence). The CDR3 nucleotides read TGTGCCAGCAGCTTCCAGGGGGCGCCTGGGGCTTTCTTT. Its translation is CASSFQGAPGAFF.

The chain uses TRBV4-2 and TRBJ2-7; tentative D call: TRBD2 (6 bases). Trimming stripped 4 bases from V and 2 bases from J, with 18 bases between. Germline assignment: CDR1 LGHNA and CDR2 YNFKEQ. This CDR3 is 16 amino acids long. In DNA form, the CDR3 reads TGTGCCAGCAGCCCGAGATTGGGGGAGGCACCCTACGAGCAGTACTTC. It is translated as CASSPRLGEAPYEQYF.

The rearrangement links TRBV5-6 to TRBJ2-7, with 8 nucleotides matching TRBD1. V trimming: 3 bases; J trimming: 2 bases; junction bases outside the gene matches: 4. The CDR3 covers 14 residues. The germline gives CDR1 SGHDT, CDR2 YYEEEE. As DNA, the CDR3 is TGTGCCAGCAGCTCCCAGGGGGCAACCTACGAGCAGTACTTC. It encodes CASSSQGATYEQYF.

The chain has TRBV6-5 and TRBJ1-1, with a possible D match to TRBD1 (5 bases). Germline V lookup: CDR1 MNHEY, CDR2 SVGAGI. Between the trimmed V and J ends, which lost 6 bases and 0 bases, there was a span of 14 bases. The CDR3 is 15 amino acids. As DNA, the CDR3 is TGTGCCAGCAGCCAGGCCGGGACGGTGAACACTGAAGCTTTCTTT. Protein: CASSQAGTVNTEAFF.

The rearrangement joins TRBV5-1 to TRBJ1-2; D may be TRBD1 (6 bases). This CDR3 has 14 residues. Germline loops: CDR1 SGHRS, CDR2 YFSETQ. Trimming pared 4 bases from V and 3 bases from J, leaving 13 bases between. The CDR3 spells CASSLSGQDYGYTF. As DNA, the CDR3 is TGCGCCAGCAGCCTATCGGGACAAGACTATGGCTACACCTTC.

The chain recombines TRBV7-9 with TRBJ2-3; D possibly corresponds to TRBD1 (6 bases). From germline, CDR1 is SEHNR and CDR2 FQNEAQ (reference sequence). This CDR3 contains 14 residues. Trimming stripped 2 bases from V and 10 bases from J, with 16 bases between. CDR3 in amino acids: CASSLWGPPAAQYF. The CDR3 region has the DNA TGTGCCAGCAGCTTATGGGGGCCCCCTGCTGCGCAGTATTTT.

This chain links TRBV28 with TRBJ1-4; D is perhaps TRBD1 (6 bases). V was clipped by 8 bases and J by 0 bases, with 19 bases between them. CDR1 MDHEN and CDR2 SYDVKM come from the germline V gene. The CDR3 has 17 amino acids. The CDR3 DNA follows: TGTGCCAGCCTTTATGACCGGGGGCAGGCAACTAATGAAAAACTGTTTTTT. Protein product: CASLYDRGQATNEKLFF.

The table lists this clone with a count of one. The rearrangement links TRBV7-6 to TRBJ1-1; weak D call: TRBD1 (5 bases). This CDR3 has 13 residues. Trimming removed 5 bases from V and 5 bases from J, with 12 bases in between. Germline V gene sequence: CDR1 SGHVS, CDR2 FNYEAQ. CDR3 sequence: CASSGGRGTEAFF. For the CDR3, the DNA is TGTGCCAGCAGCGGAGGACGGGGGACTGAAGCTTTCTTT.

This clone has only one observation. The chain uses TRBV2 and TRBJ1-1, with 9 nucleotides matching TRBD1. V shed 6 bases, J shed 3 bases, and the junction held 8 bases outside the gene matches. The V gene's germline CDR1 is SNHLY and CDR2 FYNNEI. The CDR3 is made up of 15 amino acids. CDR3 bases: TGTGCCAGCAGCCTACTCCGACAGGGGGACACTGAAGCTTTCTTT. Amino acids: CASSLLRQGDTEAFF.

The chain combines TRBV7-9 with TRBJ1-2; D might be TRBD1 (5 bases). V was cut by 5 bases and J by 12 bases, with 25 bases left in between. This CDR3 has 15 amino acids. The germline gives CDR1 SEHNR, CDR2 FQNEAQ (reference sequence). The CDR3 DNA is TGTGCCAGCAGCCTATTGGGGCAGCAGCCGGCGTGGCACACCTTC. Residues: CASSLLGQQPAWHTF.

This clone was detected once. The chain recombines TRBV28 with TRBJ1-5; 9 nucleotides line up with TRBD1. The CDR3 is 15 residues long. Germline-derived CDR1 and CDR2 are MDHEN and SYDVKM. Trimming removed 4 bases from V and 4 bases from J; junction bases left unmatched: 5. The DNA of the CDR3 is TGTGCCAGCAGTTCTACCGGGACAGGGAATCAGCCCCAGCATTTT. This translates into CASSSTGTGNQPQHF. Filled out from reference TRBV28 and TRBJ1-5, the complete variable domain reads DVKVTQSSRYLVKRTGEKVFLECVQDMDHENMFWYRQDPGLGLRLIYFSYDVKMKEKGDIPEGYSVSREKKERFSLILESASTNQTSMYLCASSSTGTGNQPQHFGDGTRLSIL.

Here the CDR3 reads CASSYPTGGGNQPQHF. DNA for the CDR3: TGTGCCAGCAGTTACCCCACAGGGGGAGGCAATCAGCCCCAGCATTTT. The chain couples TRBV6-8 to TRBJ1-5, with 8 bases that match TRBD1. There are 16 residues in the CDR3. Germline lookup yields CDR1 MNHGY and CDR2 SAAAGT. V was pared by 2 bases and J by 2 bases, with 5 bases of the junction left unmatched.

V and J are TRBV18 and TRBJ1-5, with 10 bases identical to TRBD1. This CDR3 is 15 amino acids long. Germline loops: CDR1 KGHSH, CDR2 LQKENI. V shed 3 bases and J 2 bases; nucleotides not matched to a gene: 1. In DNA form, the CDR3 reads TGTGCCAGCTCACCCGGGACAGGGGGCAATCAGCCCCAGCATTTT. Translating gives CASSPGTGGNQPQHF.

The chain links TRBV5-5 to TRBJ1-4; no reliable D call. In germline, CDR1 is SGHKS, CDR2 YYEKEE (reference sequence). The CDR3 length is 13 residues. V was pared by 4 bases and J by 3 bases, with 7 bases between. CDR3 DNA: TGTGCCAGCAGCCCCGGGCCTAATGAAAAACTGTTTTTT. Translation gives CASSPGPNEKLFF.